Listed below are T cell receptor beta chains from one sample, sequenced in a study of T cell responses to AZD1222 COVID-19 vaccine. Using immunoSEQ multiplex PCR, the repertoire was profiled, and TCRdb retains in-frame clones only, with some absent. The repertoire holds around 91,000 clones, with roughly 92% as singletons. Sequenced material: peripheral blood, taken 28 days after the second AZD1222 dose. These receptors were taken from an adult who received the AZD1222 COVID-19 vaccine. Each CDR3 is given with its conserved first and last residue. D genes are given only for firm matches. Clone size is shown for a subset of rows, as once, few, many or a class of expanded clone.

-	-	TRBV11-2	TRBJ2-7	15	CASSLTRHNLYEQYF	TGTGCCAGCAGCTTAACTCGACACAACCTCTACGAGCAGTACTTC
-	-	TRBV9	TRBJ2-2	17	CASSPRLQFTNTGELFF	TGTGCCAGCAGCCCCCGCCTTCAATTCACGAACACCGGGGAGCTGTTTTTT
TRBD2	once	TRBV4-1	TRBJ2-1	16	CASSQDPSGPYNEQFF	TGCGCCAGCAGCCAAGATCCTAGCGGCCCCTACAATGAGCAGTTCTTC
-	-	TRBV7-9	TRBJ2-2	11	CASSPPGELFF	TGTGCCAGCAGCCCCCCCGGGGAGCTGTTTTTT
-	-	TRBV6-2/TRBV6-3	TRBJ2-2	14	CASSYWENTGELFF	TGTGCCAGCAGTTACTGGGAGAACACCGGGGAGCTGTTTTTT
-	few	TRBV28	TRBJ2-2	14	CASSLLPNTGELFF	TGTGCCAGCAGTTTATTACCGAACACCGGGGAGCTGTTTTTT
TRBD2	-	TRBV7-7	TRBJ2-1	15	CASSQTSGSGDEQFF	TGTGCCAGCAGCCAAACTAGCGGGAGTGGGGATGAGCAGTTCTTC
TRBD1	-	TRBV19	TRBJ2-1	15	CASSWGQGAYNEQFF	TGTGCCAGTAGTTGGGGACAGGGGGCCTACAATGAGCAGTTCTTC
-	-	TRBV7-2	TRBJ1-5	15	CASSLVSQHNQPQHF	TGTGCCAGCAGCTTAGTAAGCCAGCACAATCAGCCCCAGCATTTT
TRBD2	few	TRBV7-8	TRBJ2-3	15	CASSRTSGTTDTQYF	TGTGCCAGCAGCCGGACTAGCGGGACCACAGATACGCAGTATTTT
TRBD2	-	TRBV6-6	TRBJ2-1	15	CASSPSGSRRNEQFF	TGTGCCAGCAGCCCGAGCGGGAGTAGGCGCAATGAGCAGTTCTTC
TRBD1	-	TRBV28	TRBJ1-5	14	CASSQQGWGQPQHF	TGTGCCAGCAGCCAACAGGGGTGGGGTCAGCCCCAGCATTTT
-	-	TRBV25-1	TRBJ2-5	15	CASSEYRRAQETQYF	TGTGCCAGCAGTGAATATAGGCGCGCCCAAGAGACCCAGTACTTC